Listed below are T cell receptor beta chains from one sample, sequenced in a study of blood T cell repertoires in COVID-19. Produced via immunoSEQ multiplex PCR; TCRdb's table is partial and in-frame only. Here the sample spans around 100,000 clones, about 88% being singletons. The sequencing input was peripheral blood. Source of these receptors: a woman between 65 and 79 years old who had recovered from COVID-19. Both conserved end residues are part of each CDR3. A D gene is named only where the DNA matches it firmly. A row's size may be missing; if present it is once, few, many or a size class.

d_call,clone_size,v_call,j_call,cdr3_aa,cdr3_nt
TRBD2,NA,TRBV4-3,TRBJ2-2,CASSQASGYTGELFF,TGCGCCAGCAGCCAGGCTAGCGGATACACCGGGGAGCTGTTTTTT
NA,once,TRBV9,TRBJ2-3,CASRKTGGGTDTQYF,TGTGCCAGCAGAAAAACCGGCGGGGGCACAGATACGCAGTATTTT
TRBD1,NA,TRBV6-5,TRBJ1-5,CASSSHRGQPQHF,TGTGCCAGCAGTTCCCACAGGGGCCAGCCCCAGCATTTT
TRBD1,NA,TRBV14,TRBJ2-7,CASSPLAGQGSYEQYF,TGTGCCAGCAGCCCCCTTGCCGGACAGGGCTCCTACGAGCAGTACTTC
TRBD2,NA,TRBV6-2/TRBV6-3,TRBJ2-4,CASSYPNIAGPNIQYF,TGTGCCAGCAGTTACCCTAATATAGCGGGCCCCAACATTCAGTACTTC
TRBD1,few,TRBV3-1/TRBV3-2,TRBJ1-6,CASSYRDRPLSPLHF,TGTGCCAGCAGTTACCGGGACAGACCCCTTTCACCCCTCCACTTT
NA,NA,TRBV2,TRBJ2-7,CASRFRLGSYEQYF,TGTGCCAGCAGATTCAGGTTGGGCTCCTACGAGCAGTACTTC
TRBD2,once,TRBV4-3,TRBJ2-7,CASSPSQNKRGASEQYF,TGCGCCAGCAGCCCGTCACAAAATAAGCGGGGGGCGAGCGAGCAGTACTTC
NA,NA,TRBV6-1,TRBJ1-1,CASSDGLQGTEAFF,TGTGCCAGCAGTGACGGGCTTCAGGGCACTGAAGCTTTCTTT
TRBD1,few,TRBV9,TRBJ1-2,CASSAMGRGDYGYTF,TGTGCCAGCAGCGCCATGGGCAGGGGGGACTATGGCTACACCTTC
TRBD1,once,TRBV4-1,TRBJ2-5,CASSQDMDRVHF,TGCGCCAGCAGCCAAGATATGGACAGGGTTCACTTC
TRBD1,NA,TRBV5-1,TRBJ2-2,CASSFWLVTGFLNTGELFF,TGCGCCAGCAGCTTTTGGTTGGTGACAGGGTTTCTCAACACCGGGGAGCTGTTTTTT
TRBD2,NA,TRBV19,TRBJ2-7,CASSIAGTSGSQPYEQYF,TGTGCCAGTAGTATAGCCGGGACTAGCGGGAGCCAACCTTACGAGCAGTACTTC
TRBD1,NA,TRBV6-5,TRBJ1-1,CASRRQGSTEAFF,TGTGCCAGCCGCCGACAGGGGAGCACTGAAGCTTTCTTT
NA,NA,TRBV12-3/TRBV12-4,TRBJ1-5,CASSFRGNQPQHF,TGTGCCAGCAGTTTTAGGGGGAACCAGCCCCAGCATTTT
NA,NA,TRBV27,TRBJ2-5,CASRGGAPETQYF,TGTGCCAGCAGGGGCGGGGCTCCAGAGACCCAGTACTTC
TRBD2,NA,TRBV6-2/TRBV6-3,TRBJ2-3,CASSSGTRSSGTQYF,TGTGCCAGCAGCTCCGGGACTAGGTCCTCGGGTACGCAGTATTTT
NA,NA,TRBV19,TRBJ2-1,CASRRRGYNEQFF,TGTGCCAGTAGGAGAAGGGGCTACAATGAGCAGTTCTTC
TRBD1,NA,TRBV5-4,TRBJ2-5,CASSFASQGAEETQYF,TGTGCCAGCAGCTTTGCGTCCCAGGGGGCGGAAGAGACCCAGTACTTC
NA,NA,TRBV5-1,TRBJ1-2,CASSLGTANYGYTF,TGCGCCAGCAGCTTGGGCACAGCCAACTATGGCTACACCTTC
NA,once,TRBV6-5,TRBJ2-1,CASSYTPGSAWVF,TGTGCCAGCAGTTATACACCCGGGTCAGCATGGGTCTTC
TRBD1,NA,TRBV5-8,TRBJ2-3,CASSTGTGVADTQYF,TGTGCCAGCAGCACCGGGACAGGGGTTGCAGATACGCAGTATTTT
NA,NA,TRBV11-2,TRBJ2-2,CASSLDHGLFGELFF,TGTGCCAGCAGCTTAGATCACGGACTATTTGGGGAGCTGTTTTTT
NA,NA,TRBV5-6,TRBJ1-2,CASSKTDGYTF,TGTGCCAGCAGCAAGACAGACGGCTACACCTTC
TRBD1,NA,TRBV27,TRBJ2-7,CASSSPSTGTYEQYF,TGTGCCAGCAGTTCTCCCTCGACAGGGACCTACGAGCAGTACTTC
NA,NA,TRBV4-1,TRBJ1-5,CASSQEPVVTNQPQHF,TGCGCCAGCAGCCAAGAACCGGTAGTCACCAATCAGCCCCAGCATTTT